This entry describes one TCR beta chain. V was pared by 2 bases and J by 2 bases, with 11 bases between. This CDR3 spans 15 amino acids. CDR1 is SGHAT, CDR2 FQNNGV, per germline. This sample is drawn from a study of shared clonotypes between healthy human individuals. The data were produced by immunoSEQ multiplex PCR, yet TCRdb's version contains in-frame clones alone and is incomplete. The profile shows 400,000 to 600,000 clones, about 76% of them singletons. This receptor was obtained from a woman between 35 and 50 years old in good health. Some clones in this sample may be carry-over from other donors' samples. The J gene is TRBJ2-3, the V gene TRBV11-2; D call uncertain. The sample consisted of PBMCs. The CDR3 protein is CASSLNKALTDTQYF. CDR3 sequence (DNA): TGTGCCAGCAGCTTAAATAAGGCCCTCACAGATACGCAGTATTTT. The full variable domain, rest sourced from reference TRBV11-2 and TRBJ2-3, is EAGVAQSPRYKIIEKRQSVAFWCNPISGHATLYWYQQILGQGPKLLIQFQNNGVVDDSQLPKDRFSAERLKGVDSTLKIQPAKLEDSAVYLCASSLNKALTDTQYFGPGTRLTVL.